This record covers a single TCR beta chain. This entry comes from a study of blood T cell repertoires in COVID-19. CDR3 size: 18 residues. This table comes from immunoSEQ multiplex PCR, and its TCRdb copy is limited to in-frame clones, with some not included. This table holds 290,000 or so clones, 91% found once. The chain uses TRBV1 and TRBJ2-4; the listed D gene, TRBD2, was not tested against the DNA. TRBV1 counts as a pseudogene. Sample: peripheral blood. This TCR came from a woman aged 25-40 years with COVID-19, enrolled during active disease. The CDR3 is CTSSRLRVRPLAKNIQYF. The CDR3 DNA reads TGCACCAGCAGTCGACTCCGCGTTCGACCTTTAGCCAAAAACATTCAGTACTTC.